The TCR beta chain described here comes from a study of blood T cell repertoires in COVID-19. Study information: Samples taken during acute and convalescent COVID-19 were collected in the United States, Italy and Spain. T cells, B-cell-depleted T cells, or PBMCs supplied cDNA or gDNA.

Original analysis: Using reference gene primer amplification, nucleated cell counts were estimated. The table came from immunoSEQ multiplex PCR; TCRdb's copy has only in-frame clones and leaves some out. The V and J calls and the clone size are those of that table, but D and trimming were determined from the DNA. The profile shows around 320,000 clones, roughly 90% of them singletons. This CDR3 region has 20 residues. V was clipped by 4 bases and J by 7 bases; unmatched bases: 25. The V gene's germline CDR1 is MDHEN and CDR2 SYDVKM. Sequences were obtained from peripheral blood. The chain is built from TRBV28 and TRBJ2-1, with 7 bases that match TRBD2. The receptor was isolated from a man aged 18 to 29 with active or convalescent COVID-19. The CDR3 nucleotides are TGTGCCAGCAGTTCCCCCTGGGCGGGAGAATTTGTGCTGCCCCGAAATGAGCAGTTCTTC. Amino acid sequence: CASSSPWAGEFVLPRNEQFF.